Listed below are T cell receptor beta chains from one sample, sequenced in a study of OX40 agonist ivuxolimab in advanced cancers. Profiling relied on immunoSEQ multiplex PCR, and the TCRdb table lists in-frame clones only, not all of them. This sample yields tens of thousands of clones, of which about 90% are seen a single time; 5.5% to 7% belongs to the top ten. The input for sequencing was CD4+ or CD8+ T cells sorted from blood, taken in a trial of the OX40 agonist ivuxolimab. The receptors here all came from an adult with an advanced solid tumor such as melanoma, head and neck, liver or kidney cancer. CDR3s include the opening cysteine and the closing phenylalanine or tryptophan.

CDR3 protein | J gene | V gene
CASTPFRLASEQYF | TRBJ2-7 | TRBV28
CASSLARRLAGGEQFF | TRBJ2-1 | TRBV5-4
CASSLGGTYGYTF | TRBJ1-2 | TRBV7-8
CASSLAGDYGYTF | TRBJ1-2 | TRBV5-1
CASSPPNTGELFF | TRBJ2-2 | TRBV18
CASSQQTQETQYF | TRBJ2-5 | TRBV14
CASSRTTTNEKLFF | TRBJ1-4 | TRBV2
CSVDSTGYGGFEQYF | TRBJ2-7 | TRBV29-1
CASSQHGTGELFF | TRBJ2-2 | TRBV7-9
CASSGTVNQPQHF | TRBJ1-5 | TRBV18
CASNAGGGNEQFF | TRBJ2-1 | TRBV28
CASRVGQTEGQPQHF | TRBJ1-5 | TRBV27
CASSLGLAATTDTQYF | TRBJ2-3 | TRBV7-3
CASSYEGRATDTEAFF | TRBJ1-1 | TRBV6-5
CASSLFSYEQYF | TRBJ2-7 | TRBV28
CASSYQGQGYTF | TRBJ1-2 | TRBV5-1
CASSLTSGNTGELFF | TRBJ2-2 | TRBV5-1
CASSLGQGLMNTEAFF | TRBJ1-1 | TRBV19
CSVTRQGAGVGYTF | TRBJ1-2 | TRBV29-1
CASSLTSGSHNEQFF | TRBJ2-1 | TRBV9
CASSLRRGSLDEQFF | TRBJ2-1 | TRBV7-3
CASSLNPGSQTGELFF | TRBJ2-2 | TRBV5-1
CASSSPTSGRFNEQYF | TRBJ2-7 | TRBV27
CASSSQGLAGPHEQFF | TRBJ2-1 | TRBV11-3
CATSREQRNNQPQHF | TRBJ1-5 | TRBV15
CASGVQGRATGELFF | TRBJ2-2 | TRBV5-1
CAWSFLTTSTNEQFF | TRBJ2-1 | TRBV30
CASSHPGTSGRKGETQYF | TRBJ2-5 | TRBV4-1
CASSFGSPEQFF | TRBJ2-1 | TRBV11-2
CASRGGDSGANVLTF | TRBJ2-6 | TRBV2
CASSLGGVGYTF | TRBJ1-2 | TRBV27
CASSFLSTGARVTQYF | TRBJ2-5 | TRBV7-2
CASSIPGEETQYF | TRBJ2-5 | TRBV19
CASSFESSGRPGETQYF | TRBJ2-5 | TRBV7-2
CSVKKTDYGYTF | TRBJ1-2 | TRBV29-1
CASSEYRYQETQYF | TRBJ2-5 | TRBV25-1
CASSTHRGGQPQHF | TRBJ1-5 | TRBV6-5
CASSYQWWTGDTEAFF | TRBJ1-1 | TRBV6-5
CAWSPTAWSPLHF | TRBJ1-6 | TRBV30
CASSVQGLAGSNEQFF | TRBJ2-1 | TRBV5-1
CASSSQTMNTGELFF | TRBJ2-2 | TRBV2